Presented here are 24 T cell receptor beta chains from one specimen sequenced in a study of identical twins. TCRdb reprocessed the 5' RACE reads via MiXCR and lists one record per CDR3 protein. This table has about 720,000 distinct CDR3 sequences, roughly 18% appearing once. These data were also filed under a second study, of T cells expressing NK-cell markers.

The sample was PBMCs. The receptors were sampled from a woman in her late teens or twenties in good health.

About this clonotype itself: One base away lies a much larger clone, so this may be a sequencing read error. This CDR3 reads CASSSFLGGYEQFF. The CDR3 bases are TGTGCCAGCAGCTCATTTTTGGGGGGTTATGAGCAGTTCTTC. The chain carries TRBV5-6 and TRBJ2-1; D is possibly TRBD2 (6 bases). The V and J ends lost 3 bases and 8 bases respectively, with 15 bases between them. There are 14 residues in the CDR3. Germline CDR1 and CDR2: SGHDT and YYEEEE.

The chain links TRBV20-1 to TRBJ2-5, with 8 bases aligning to TRBD2. Per germline, CDR1 DFQATT and CDR2 SNEGSKA (reference sequence). The CDR3 spans 15 residues. Losses at the gene ends were 0 bases for V and 5 bases for J; bases not matched to a gene: 8. The CDR3 nucleotides read TGCAGTGCTAGAGAATCGGCGGGGGGTTGGGAGACCCAGTACTTC. Protein sequence: CSARESAGGWETQYF.

J is TRBJ2-1 and V is TRBV7-8; D unresolved. The CDR3 has 14 amino acids. Germline-derived CDR1 and CDR2 are SGHVS and FQNEAQ. The V end was cut by 0 bases, the J end by 12 bases, with 15 bases between. CDR3 sequence: CASSLAGSRKRQFF. The CDR3 nucleotides read TGTGCCAGCAGCTTAGCTGGCAGCCGAAAGAGGCAGTTCTTC.

This clonotype has more than one count but fewer than ten. This chain uses TRBV9 with TRBJ1-3, with 7 positions matching TRBD1. CDR3 size: 15 residues. Looked up from germline, CDR1 is SGDLS and CDR2 is YYNGEE. V was clipped by 0 bases and J by 0 bases; unmatched bases: 0. Here the CDR3 DNA reads TGTGCCAGCAGCGTAGGGGACAGCTCTGGAAACACCATATATTTT. Amino acids: CASSVGDSSGNTIYF.

The J gene is TRBJ2-7, the V gene TRBV12-3 or TRBV12-4, with a tentative D call TRBD2 (6 bases). The ends were cut back, 8 bases at V and 13 bases at J, with 18 bases in the middle. This CDR3 has 11 amino acids. This CDR3 reads CASGYGGSEYF. CDR3 bases: TGTGCCAGCGGCTATGGAGGGTCGGAATACTTC.

This clonotype was detected a few times. This chain links TRBV7-3 with TRBJ2-4; D assignment may be TRBD1 or TRBD2 (7 bases each). The germline CDR1 and CDR2 sequences are SGHTA and FQGTGA. CDR3 length equals 14 residues. Deletions cut 6 bases from V and 8 bases from J, with 17 bases between. The CDR3 loop reads CASSLGGGLDIQYF. Here the CDR3 DNA reads TGTGCCAGCAGTTTGGGAGGGGGCCTGGACATTCAGTACTTC. Using reference TRBV7-3 and TRBJ2-4 for the parts outside the CDR3, the full variable domain is GAGVSQTPSNKVTEKGKYVELRCDPISGHTALYWYRQSLGQGPEFLIYFQGTGAADDSGLPNDRFFAVRPEGSVSTLKIQRTERGDSAVYLCASSLGGGLDIQYFGAGTRLSVL.

In its sample, this clonotype was seen a few times. V is TRBV5-1 and J is TRBJ1-5, with D possibly TRBD1 on 5 matching bases. This CDR3 has 15 residues. Germline values: CDR1 SGHRS, CDR2 YFSETQ. Trimming took 4 bases from V and 1 from J, leaving 12 bases between them. CDR3 in DNA: TGCGCCAGCAGCGTTCAGGGCGGGAGCAATCAGCCCCAGCATTTT. It translates to CASSVQGGSNQPQHF.

The chain links TRBV5-1 to TRBJ2-5; D is perhaps TRBD1 (6 bases). V gave up 4 bases and J gave up 2 bases, with 9 bases separating them. CDR1 SGHRS and CDR2 YFSETQ come from the germline V gene. The CDR3 loop spans 13 amino acids. CDR3 DNA sequence: TGCGCCAGCAGCCAAGGGGGACAAGAGACCCAGTACTTC. Translating gives CASSQGGQETQYF. Looking up the rest from reference TRBV5-1 and TRBJ2-5 gives the full variable domain: KAGVTQTPRYLIKTRGQQVTLSCSPISGHRSVSWYQQTPGQGLQFLFEYFSETQRNKGNFPGRFSGRQFSNSRSEMNVSTLELGDSALYLCASSQGGQETQYFGPGTRLLVL.

This clonotype was seen a few times. The chain couples TRBV7-8 to TRBJ2-3, with D possibly being TRBD1 or TRBD2 (6 bases each). CDR1 SGHVS and CDR2 FQNEAQ come from the germline V gene. CDR3 size: 15 residues. Trimming left V 2 bases short and J 4 bases short, with 13 bases between. As DNA, the CDR3 is TGTGCCAGCAGCTTAAATGGGGGGCAGGCAGATACGCAGTATTTT. It codes for CASSLNGGQADTQYF.

The genes are TRBV11-2 and TRBJ2-1, with D tentatively TRBD1 (6 bases). The CDR3 extends over 14 amino acids. Germline CDR1 is SGHAT and CDR2 is FQNNGV. Trimming stripped 7 bases from V and 3 bases from J, with 13 bases between. CDR3 region: CASTYRTVYNEQFF. The CDR3 bases are TGTGCCAGCACTTACCGGACAGTCTACAATGAGCAGTTCTTC.

This clonotype was detected a few times. V usage is TRBV10-3 and J usage is TRBJ2-7; 9 positions match TRBD2. The CDR3 totals 15 residues. From germline, CDR1 is ENHRY and CDR2 SYGVKD. V shed 4 bases, J shed 2 bases, and the junction held 6 bases outside the gene matches. CDR3 residues: CAISGLLAGTYEQYF. CDR3 nucleotides: TGTGCCATCAGTGGACTCCTAGCGGGAACCTACGAGCAGTACTTC.

This clonotype was seen ten or more times. The chain recombines TRBV6-1 with TRBJ2-7, with 8 bases identical to TRBD1. Germline V gives CDR1 MNHNS, CDR2 SASEGT. The V segment lost 8 bases and the J segment 1 base; nucleotides outside the gene matches: 10. The CDR3 runs to 15 residues. The DNA of the CDR3 is TGTGCCAGCCAAAAAAGACAGGGGCTTTCCTACGAGCAGTACTTC. Its translation: CASQKRQGLSYEQYF.

This rearrangement joins TRBV11-2 to TRBJ2-2; no clear D. The CDR3 spans 13 residues. Looked up from germline, CDR1 is SGHAT and CDR2 is FQNNGV. The V end was cut by 2 bases, the J end by 6 bases, with 7 bases between. The CDR3 spells CASSLSGSGELFF. CDR3 nucleotide sequence: TGTGCCAGCAGCTTATCTGGCTCCGGGGAGCTGTTTTTT.

The CDR3 bases are TGTGCCAGCAGGCAATCCAGCACCGGGGAGCTGTTTTTT. Protein product: CASRQSSTGELFF. The chain joins TRBV12-3 or TRBV12-4 to TRBJ2-2; D not resolved. V lost 6 bases and J 4 bases, leaving 9 bases between the germline ends. The CDR3 runs 13 residues.

This clonotype was detected only a few times. The V call is TRBV20-1, the J call TRBJ1-2; the D is unclear. V was pared by 6 bases and J by 3 bases, with 5 bases between. CDR1 DFQATT and CDR2 SNEGSKA come from the germline V gene (reference sequence). The CDR3 runs to 10 residues. CDR3 amino acids: CSATDYGYTF. The CDR3 DNA sequence: TGCAGTGCGACGGACTATGGCTACACCTTC.

This clonotype was counted at least ten times. The V call is TRBV12-3 or TRBV12-4, the J call TRBJ2-3; possibly TRBD2 for D (6 bases). CDR3 length: 14 amino acids. With 5 bases removed from V and 7 bases from J, the gap between germline ends came to 16 bases. The CDR3 DNA follows: TGTGCCAGCAGTCCTGGGGGGAGTCTACATACGCAGTATTTT. As protein: CASSPGGSLHTQYF.

V is TRBV9 and J is TRBJ1-2; TRBD1 matches at 7 bases. The CDR3 is 15 residues long. Germline loops: CDR1 SGDLS, CDR2 YYNGEE. V dropped 1 base and J dropped 7; count of bases not matched to a gene: 10. The CDR3 DNA follows: TGTGCCAGCAGCGTAAGTGGACAGGTATTTTTTGGCTACACCTTC. Translation: CASSVSGQVFFGYTF. The full variable domain, rest sourced from reference TRBV9 and TRBJ1-2, is DSGVTQTPKHLITATGQRVTLRCSPRSGDLSVYWYQQSLDQGLQFLIQYYNGEERAKGNILERFSAQQFPDLHSELNLSSLELGDSALYFCASSVSGQVFFGYTFGSGTRLTVV.

The chain couples TRBV7-6 to TRBJ2-7, with unresolved D. CDR3 length: 13 amino acids. Trimming took off 1 base at V and 6 bases at J, with 10 bases between the two ends. Germline CDR1 is SGHVS and CDR2 is FNYEAQ. DNA for the CDR3: TGTGCCAGCAGCTTAGACCTGTCCCGCGAGCAGTACTTC. It is translated as CASSLDLSREQYF.

This clonotype was recorded at least ten times. This chain uses TRBV29-1 with TRBJ2-1; possibly TRBD2 for D (7 bases). CDR3 length: 14 amino acids. Germline V gene data show CDR1 as SQVTM and CDR2 as ANQGSEA. Trimming shortened V by 4 bases and J by 2 bases, and 12 bases separated the two germline ends. CDR3 in amino acids: CSVVGGGTYNEQFF. CDR3 sequence (DNA): TGCAGCGTTGTAGGGGGGGGGACCTACAATGAGCAGTTCTTC.

The V gene is TRBV7-2, the J gene TRBJ2-1; no reliable D call. The CDR3 covers 14 residues. Germline CDR1 is SGHTA and CDR2 is FQGNSA. Trimming pared 0 bases from V and 10 bases from J, leaving 13 bases between. The DNA for the CDR3 is TGTGCCAGCAGCTTAGCAAACCAGTTGTACGAGCAGTTCTTC. Protein: CASSLANQLYEQFF.

The chain couples TRBV7-8 to TRBJ2-2, with D uncertain. The CDR3 consists of 15 residues. CDR1 is SGHVS and CDR2 is FQNEAQ in the germline V gene. V was shortened by 0 bases and J by 3 bases, with 8 bases between the two germline ends. CDR3 sequence reads: CASSLALKYTGELFF. In DNA, the CDR3 is TGTGCCAGCAGCTTAGCGCTGAAATACACCGGGGAGCTGTTTTTT.

The V and J genes are TRBV27 and TRBJ1-4; D call uncertain. With 6 bases removed from V and 7 bases from J, the gap between germline ends came to 18 bases. This CDR3 region has 15 residues. The germline gives CDR1 MNHEY, CDR2 SMNVEV (reference sequence). The CDR3 sequence is CASSLRSSFVEKLFF. Here the CDR3 DNA reads TGTGCCAGCAGCTTAAGGTCCTCCTTTGTTGAAAAACTGTTTTTT.

The chain has TRBV7-8 and TRBJ2-1; 7 nucleotides agree with TRBD2. The CDR3 spans 17 residues. Trimming removed 1 base from V and 6 bases from J; junction bases left unmatched: 12. The germline CDR1 and CDR2 sequences are SGHVS and FQNEAQ. The CDR3 DNA is TGTGCCAGCAGCTTAGGGGTGTTGCGGGAGATGGGCAATGAGCAGTTCTTC. It codes for CASSLGVLREMGNEQFF.

This clonotype has only a few counts. The chain employs TRBV20-1 and TRBJ2-1, with 10 positions matching TRBD1. CDR1 DFQATT and CDR2 SNEGSKA come from the germline V gene (reference sequence). This CDR3 is 13 amino acids long. J was trimmed by 7 bases and V by 3 bases; bases with no gene match: 3. The CDR3 DNA reads as TGCAGTGCTAGGGACAGGGGGTTAAATGAGCAGTTCTTC. It yields the protein CSARDRGLNEQFF.